These T cell receptor beta chains were read from a single sample in a study of CD8 T cells in ankylosing spondylitis. TCRdb reprocessed the 5' RACE reads with MiXCR, giving one entry per CDR3 protein. This sample has around 770,000 distinct CDR3 sequences, with 15% to 20% found just once. Source material: blood, either unsorted or a sorted T cell fraction (not recorded which). The source is a male donor with ankylosing spondylitis. CDR3s include the opening cysteine and the closing phenylalanine or tryptophan. Fields, in order: D gene, J gene, V gene, clone size, CDR3 protein, CDR3 DNA. A D gene is named only where the DNA matches it firmly. Expanded clones are given a class, and other clones once, few, many or no size at all.

- TRBJ2-7 TRBV3-1 - CASSQDQQGSYEQYF TGTGCCAGCAGCCAAGATCAACAGGGAAGCTACGAGCAGTACTTC
- TRBJ2-7 TRBV3-1 - CASSQDSRAYEQYF TGTGCCAGCAGCCAAGACTCCCGGGCCTACGAGCAGTACTTC
- TRBJ2-2 TRBV12-3/TRBV12-4 many CASSFTPTSNTGELFF TGTGCCAGCAGTTTCACCCCCACTTCGAACACCGGGGAGCTGTTTTTT
TRBD1 TRBJ1-2 TRBV6-1 - CASLPGKGGAYGYTF TGTGCCAGCCTCCCAGGGAAAGGGGGCGCGTATGGCTACACCTTC
TRBD1 TRBJ2-7 TRBV12-3/TRBV12-4 - CASSGQKDRDYEQYF TGTGCCAGCAGTGGGCAAAAGGACAGGGACTACGAGCAGTACTTC
- TRBJ2-4 TRBV20-1 - CSAKRNRRLIKNIQYF TGCAGTGCTAAAAGAAATCGGCGGTTGATCAAAAACATTCAGTACTTC
- TRBJ2-1 TRBV3-1 few CASSQPPRGGEQFF TGTGCCAGCAGCCAACCCCCCCGGGGCGGTGAGCAGTTCTTC
- TRBJ1-1 TRBV6-1 - CASSVQVQINTEAFF TGTGCCAGCAGTGTCCAGGTTCAGATCAACACTGAAGCTTTCTTT
- TRBJ2-3 TRBV11-2 - CASSTRTATDTQYF TGTGCCAGCAGCACTCGGACAGCTACAGATACGCAGTATTTT
TRBD2 TRBJ2-4 TRBV28 - CASSKTSGGLQNIQYF TGTGCCAGCAGTAAGACTAGCGGGGGCCTCCAAAACATTCAGTACTTC
TRBD1 TRBJ1-1 TRBV20-1 few CSARGPQGGETEAFF TGCAGTGCTAGAGGCCCTCAGGGGGGAGAAACTGAAGCTTTCTTT
TRBD1 TRBJ1-5 TRBV9 - CASNPTGDQAQPQHF TGTGCCAGCAACCCGACAGGGGATCAGGCTCAGCCCCAGCATTTT
- TRBJ1-1 TRBV12-3/TRBV12-4 - CASSLGGGRPVEAFF TGTGCCAGCAGTCTCGGCGGGGGGCGGCCGGTTGAAGCTTTCTTT